These 2 T cell receptor beta chains came from one sample sequenced in a study of T cells after yellow fever vaccination. Each CDR3 protein is one row after TCRdb ran MiXCR on the 5' RACE reads. The table includes hundreds of thousands of distinct CDR3 sequences, about 15% detected once. The sequences come from PBMCs, collected around 5 days after the first yellow fever vaccination. All receptors come from a man aged 18 to 29 who received the YFV17D yellow fever vaccine.

This clonotype has more than one count but fewer than ten. This chain links TRBV15 with TRBJ2-7; 7 bases fit TRBD1. CDR1 and CDR2 (germline): LNHNV, YYDKDF (reference sequence). The CDR3 is 13 amino acids. Trimming took 5 bases from V and 3 from J; bases not matched to a gene: 4. This CDR3 is CATSADRDYEQYF. In DNA, the CDR3 is TGTGCCACCAGCGCCGACAGGGACTACGAGCAGTACTTC.

In this sample, this clonotype turned up a few times. The V and J genes are TRBV7-9 and TRBJ1-2, with 10 positions matching TRBD1. The ends lost 5 bases at V and 6 bases at J; junction bases unmatched: 9. This CDR3 is 15 amino acids long. Germline assignment: CDR1 SEHNR and CDR2 FQNEAQ (reference sequence). The CDR3 region has the DNA TGTGCCAGCAGCAAGACAGGGGGCGGATACAATGGCTACACCTTC. Encoded protein: CASSKTGGGYNGYTF.